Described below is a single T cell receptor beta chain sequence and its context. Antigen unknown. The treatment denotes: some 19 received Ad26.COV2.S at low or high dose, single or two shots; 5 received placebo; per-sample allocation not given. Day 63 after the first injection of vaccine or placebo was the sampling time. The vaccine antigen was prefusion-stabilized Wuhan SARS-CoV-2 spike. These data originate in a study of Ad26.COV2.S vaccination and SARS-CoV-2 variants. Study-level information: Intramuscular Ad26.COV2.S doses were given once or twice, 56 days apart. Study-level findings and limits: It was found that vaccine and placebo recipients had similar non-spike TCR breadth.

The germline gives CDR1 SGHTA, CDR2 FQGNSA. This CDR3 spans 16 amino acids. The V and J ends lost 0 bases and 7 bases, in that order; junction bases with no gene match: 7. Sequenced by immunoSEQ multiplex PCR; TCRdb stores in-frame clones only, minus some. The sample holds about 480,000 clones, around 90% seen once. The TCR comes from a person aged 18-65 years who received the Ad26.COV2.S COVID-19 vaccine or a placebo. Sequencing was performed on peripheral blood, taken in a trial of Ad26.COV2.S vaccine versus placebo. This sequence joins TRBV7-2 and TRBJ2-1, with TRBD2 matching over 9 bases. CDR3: CASSLAASGNGNEQFF. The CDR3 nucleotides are TGTGCCAGCAGCTTAGCGGCTAGCGGGAATGGTAATGAGCAGTTCTTC.